Listed below are T cell receptor beta chains from one sample, sequenced in a study of cytomegalovirus exposure and HLA in healthy donors. Sequenced by immunoSEQ multiplex PCR; TCRdb stores in-frame clones only, minus some. The table shows fewer than 250,000 clones, with 85% to 90% occurring only once. Sequenced sample: PBMCs. These receptor sequences come from a human donor in good health. CDR3s include the opening cysteine and the closing phenylalanine or tryptophan. The D gene is left open where the match is weak. The size entry is marked missing in some rows and otherwise reads once, few, many or a size class.

v_call	d_call	clone_size	j_call	cdr3_nt	cdr3_aa
TRBV5-1	TRBD2	NA	TRBJ2-5	TGCGCCAGCAGCTTGGGAGTCCTAGCGGGCTCCCAAGAGACCCAGTACTTC	CASSLGVLAGSQETQYF
TRBV7-9	NA	few	TRBJ1-6	TGTGCCAGCCGCGATATCGATTTCCACTTT	CASRDIDFHF
TRBV19	NA	once	TRBJ2-7	TGTGCCAGTAGTATAGAGGTAGGGGTCGCGGCCGAGCAGTACTTC	CASSIEVGVAAEQYF
TRBV13	TRBD1	NA	TRBJ1-1	TGTGCCAGCAGCCCCGGGACAGGGGGACCTGAAGCTTTCTTT	CASSPGTGGPEAFF
TRBV9	NA	few	TRBJ2-2	TGTGCCAGCACACTTCACCCGGAGGCGAACACCGGGGAGCTGTTTTTT	CASTLHPEANTGELFF
TRBV30	TRBD1	NA	TRBJ1-1	TGTGCCTGGAGACCACCGGGACAGGGTGAAGCTTTCTTT	CAWRPPGQGEAFF
TRBV4-1	NA	NA	TRBJ1-4	TGCGCCAGCAGCCGAGACACCGGTGAAAAACTGTTTTTT	CASSRDTGEKLFF
TRBV9	NA	NA	TRBJ1-2	TGTGCCAGCAGCGTAGAACAGACTACAATCTATGGCTACACCTTC	CASSVEQTTIYGYTF
TRBV6-5	NA	NA	TRBJ2-7	TGTGCCAGCAGCCGCCAGCGGGACACCTCCTACGAGCAGTACTTC	CASSRQRDTSYEQYF
TRBV7-9	TRBD2	NA	TRBJ2-3	TGTGCCAGCAGCTTTAGCGGGAGACGAGATACGCAGTATTTT	CASSFSGRRDTQYF
TRBV29-1	TRBD2	NA	TRBJ2-3	TGCAGCGTTGAAGGCGGGAGCTTGGATACGCAGTATTTT	CSVEGGSLDTQYF
TRBV7-3	NA	NA	TRBJ2-1	TGTGCCAGCAGCTTAGGGACTGACAATGAGCAGTTCTTC	CASSLGTDNEQFF
TRBV5-1	NA	NA	TRBJ2-1	TGCGCCAGCAGCACGGACAGTTATGAGCAGTTCTTC	CASSTDSYEQFF
TRBV5-4	TRBD2	few	TRBJ2-1	TGTGCCAGCAGCTCTTACGGGGCGGGAGGGCCGGTGAATGTCTTGAATGAGCAGTTCTTC	CASSSYGAGGPVNVLNEQFF
TRBV6-5	NA	NA	TRBJ2-1	TGTGCCAGCAGTTACACCGGGGGTTCACCCTACAATGAGCAGTTCTTC	CASSYTGGSPYNEQFF
TRBV25-1	NA	NA	TRBJ2-7	TGTGCCAGCAGTGAATCCAACGGAAAAGGACACCGGCCCTACGAGCAGTACTTC	CASSESNGKGHRPYEQYF
TRBV30	TRBD1	NA	TRBJ1-3	TGTGCCTGGAACGAAGGACAGGGCAGAAACAGTTTCTCTGGAAACACCATATATTTT	CAWNEGQGRNSFSGNTIYF
TRBV19	NA	NA	TRBJ2-7	TGTGCCAGTAGTATAGCCGGGGCCTACGAGCAGTACTTC	CASSIAGAYEQYF
TRBV5-1	NA	NA	TRBJ2-2	TGCGCCAGCAGCTTTTCCGGAGGCGGGGAGCTGTTTTTT	CASSFSGGGELFF
TRBV10-2	NA	NA	TRBJ1-5	TGCGCCAGCAGTGACGTGGCCATGCCCCAGCATTTT	CASSDVAMPQHF
TRBV4-1	TRBD2	NA	TRBJ2-3	TGCGCCAGCAGCCAAGTAGCGGGAGAAATGGAAGATACGCAGTATTTT	CASSQVAGEMEDTQYF
TRBV5-1	NA	NA	TRBJ2-3	TGCGCCAGCAGCCCAATGGTGGGGGAGGCGATTACGCAGTATTTT	CASSPMVGEAITQYF
TRBV10-3	NA	NA	TRBJ2-7	TGTGCCATCAGTGAGCAGACAGCCAGCTCCTACGAGCAGTACTTC	CAISEQTASSYEQYF
TRBV5-4	TRBD1	NA	TRBJ1-1	TGTGCCAGCAGCTTGATCCAGGGGGACACTGAAGCTTTCTTT	CASSLIQGDTEAFF
TRBV6-1	TRBD1	NA	TRBJ1-2	TGTGCCAGCAGGTTACAGGGGGACTATGGCTACACCTTC	CASRLQGDYGYTF
TRBV11-2	TRBD1	NA	TRBJ1-4	TGTGCCAGCAACCCGGGACAGCCAAATGAAAAACTGTTTTTT	CASNPGQPNEKLFF
TRBV19	TRBD2	NA	TRBJ2-1	TGTGCCAGTAGTAGGGTAGCGGGAGATCGGGAGCAGTTCTTC	CASSRVAGDREQFF
TRBV10-1	TRBD1	NA	TRBJ2-2	TGCGCCAGCAGTCCCCACCGGGACAGGGGGCCTTGGAACACCGGGGAGCTGTTTTTT	CASSPHRDRGPWNTGELFF
TRBV7-9	TRBD2	few	TRBJ2-7	TGTGCCAGCAGCTTAGTACCCCTAGCGGTGAGTGAGCAGTACTTC	CASSLVPLAVSEQYF
TRBV2	NA	NA	TRBJ1-1	TGTGCCAGCAGATTACAAGAGACAGCCTCGAACACTGAAGCTTTCTTT	CASRLQETASNTEAFF
TRBV29-1	NA	once	TRBJ2-5	TGCAGCGTTGTTGGTGGGTACAGGACGATGGAGACCCAGTACTTC	CSVVGGYRTMETQYF
TRBV9	TRBD2	once	TRBJ2-3	TGTGCCAGCAGCGTGGGACTAGCGGGGGGCACAGATACGCAGTATTTT	CASSVGLAGGTDTQYF
TRBV19	NA	NA	TRBJ2-1	TGTGCCAGTAGTATGAGGGCGGGGGCTTACAATGAGCAGTTCTTC	CASSMRAGAYNEQFF
TRBV9	NA	NA	TRBJ2-3	TGTGCCAGCAGCGTAGGATGGCGGACAGATACGCAGTATTTT	CASSVGWRTDTQYF
TRBV13	NA	NA	TRBJ2-3	TGTGCCAGCAGCTTAGATCTAGTAGAAGCCACAGATACGCAGTATTTT	CASSLDLVEATDTQYF
TRBV1	NA	NA	TRBJ2-7	TGCACCAGCAGCCAAGTATTTTCGTCCTCCGGGGTTCGGAACGAGCAGTACTTC	CTSSQVFSSSGVRNEQYF
TRBV7-7	NA	NA	TRBJ2-1	TGTGCTAGCAGCTTAGACGGGAGTCTATACAATGAGCAGTTCTTC	CASSLDGSLYNEQFF
TRBV5-1	TRBD2	NA	TRBJ2-2	TGCGCCAGCAGCTTGGCCGGCGGGAGCGAAACCGGGGAGCTGTTTTTT	CASSLAGGSETGELFF
TRBV6-5	TRBD1	NA	TRBJ1-1	TGTGCCAGCACCGTCTCAGGGGGCAGGGCTTTCTTT	CASTVSGGRAFF
TRBV5-1	TRBD2	once	TRBJ2-7	TGCGCCAGCAGCCCGAGGACTAGCGGGACAGTGTTATACGAGCAGTACTTC	CASSPRTSGTVLYEQYF
TRBV5-1	NA	NA	TRBJ2-5	TGCGCCAGCAGCTCCCAAGGGAGGCAAGAGACCCAGTACTTC	CASSSQGRQETQYF
TRBV6-7	TRBD2	NA	TRBJ2-2	TGTGCCAGCAGTTACTCGGGCGGGAGGGCCGCAAACACCGGGGAGCTGTTTTTT	CASSYSGGRAANTGELFF
TRBV29-1	NA	NA	TRBJ1-1	TGCAGCGTTGTGAGGAGAATGAACACTGAAGCTTTCTTT	CSVVRRMNTEAFF
TRBV6-6	NA	NA	TRBJ2-1	TGTGCCAGCAGACTAAGCATAGCGGTACTCTACAATGAGCAGTTCTTC	CASRLSIAVLYNEQFF
TRBV28	NA	NA	TRBJ2-3	TGTGCCAGCAGTTTATTAACGGAGAGCACAGATACGCAGTATTTT	CASSLLTESTDTQYF
TRBV7-9	NA	NA	TRBJ2-7	TGTGCCAGCAGCCCCAGGCTGCCCTCCTACGAGCAGTACTTC	CASSPRLPSYEQYF
TRBV19	NA	NA	TRBJ2-7	TGTGCCAGTAGTAGCTACTACGAGCAGTACTTC	CASSSYYEQYF
TRBV29-1	TRBD1	NA	TRBJ2-3	TGCAGCGCGTCCCTAACAGGGGGTGGGGATACGCAGTATTTT	CSASLTGGGDTQYF
TRBV6-5	TRBD1	NA	TRBJ1-1	TGTGCCAGCAATCATAACAGGGGGCGAACTGAAGCTTTCTTT	CASNHNRGRTEAFF